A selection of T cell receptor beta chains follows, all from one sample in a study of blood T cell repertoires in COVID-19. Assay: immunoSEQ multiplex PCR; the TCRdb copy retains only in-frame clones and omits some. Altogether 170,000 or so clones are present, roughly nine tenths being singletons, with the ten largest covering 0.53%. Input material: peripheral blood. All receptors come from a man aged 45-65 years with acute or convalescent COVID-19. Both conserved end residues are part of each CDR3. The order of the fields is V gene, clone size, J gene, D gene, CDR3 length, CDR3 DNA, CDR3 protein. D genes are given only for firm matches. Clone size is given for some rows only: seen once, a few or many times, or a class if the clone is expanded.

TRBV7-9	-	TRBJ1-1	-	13	TGTGCCAGCAGCAGGGGAAGGGGGACTGAAGCTTTCTTT	CASSRGRGTEAFF
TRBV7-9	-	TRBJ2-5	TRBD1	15	TGTGCCAGCAGCCCAGACAGGGATATGTGGGAGACCCAGTACTTC	CASSPDRDMWETQYF
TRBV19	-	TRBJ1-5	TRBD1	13	TGTGCCAGCGCCGGGACAGTGGGTCAGCCCCAGCATTTT	CASAGTVGQPQHF
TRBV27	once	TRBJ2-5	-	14	TGTGCCAGCAGTTTTTTCGGGGGTCAAGAGACCCAGTACTTC	CASSFFGGQETQYF
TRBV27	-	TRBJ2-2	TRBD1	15	TGTGCCAGCAGGTCCATCGACAGGGGGACCGGGGAGCTGTTTTTT	CASRSIDRGTGELFF
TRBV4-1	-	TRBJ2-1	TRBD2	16	TGCGCCAGCAGCCAAGAAATAGCGGGAGTGAATAATGAGCAGTTCTTC	CASSQEIAGVNNEQFF
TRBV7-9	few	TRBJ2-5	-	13	TGTGCCAGCCTAAGGGATTCAGGGGAGACCCAGTACTTC	CASLRDSGETQYF
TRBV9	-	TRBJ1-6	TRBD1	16	TGTGCCAGCAGTAGGGACAGAAGCTCCTATAATTCACCCCTCCACTTT	CASSRDRSSYNSPLHF
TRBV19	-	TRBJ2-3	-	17	TGTGCCAGTAGTAGCCCTCGAGCGGCATATAGCACAGATACGCAGTATTTT	CASSSPRAAYSTDTQYF
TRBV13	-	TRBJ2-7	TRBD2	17	TGTGCCAGCAGCTTAACCCTGGGACTAGAAGGCTTTTACGAGCAGTACTTC	CASSLTLGLEGFYEQYF
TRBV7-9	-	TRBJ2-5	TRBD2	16	TGTGCCAGCAGCCCCCTGCGGGGGGCGTCCGGAGAGACCCAGTACTTC	CASSPLRGASGETQYF
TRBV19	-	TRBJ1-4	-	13	TGTGCGGTCGCGGCGACCTCTAATGAAAAACTGTTTTTT	CAVAATSNEKLFF
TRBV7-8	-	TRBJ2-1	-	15	TGTGCCAGCAGCAAGCAGACAGGCCACTACAATGAGCAGTTCTTC	CASSKQTGHYNEQFF
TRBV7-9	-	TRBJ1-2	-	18	TGTGCCAGCAGCCCCCCTACAGCGGGTTCGAGTCGTAACTATGGCTACACCTTC	CASSPPTAGSSRNYGYTF
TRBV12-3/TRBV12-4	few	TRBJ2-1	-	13	TGTGCCAGCAGCTCGTATAAGGGACTTGAGCAGTTCTTC	CASSSYKGLEQFF
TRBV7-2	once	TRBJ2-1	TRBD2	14	TGTGCCAGCAGATCCGGACTAGCGGGGAATGAGCAGTTCTTC	CASRSGLAGNEQFF
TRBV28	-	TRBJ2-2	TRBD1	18	TGTGCCAGCAGCCACGAACAGGGGGCCATTTCCCACACCGGGGAGCTGTTTTTT	CASSHEQGAISHTGELFF
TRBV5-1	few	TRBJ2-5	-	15	TGCGCCAGCAGCCCCGGGGGGCTCGCCCCGGGGACCCAGTACTTC	CASSPGGLAPGTQYF
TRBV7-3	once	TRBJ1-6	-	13	TGTGCCAGCAGCTTATTCCCTATTTCACCCCTCCACTTT	CASSLFPISPLHF
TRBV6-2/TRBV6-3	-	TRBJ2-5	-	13	TGTGCCAGCAGTTACCAGGCACCACGGACCCAGTACTTC	CASSYQAPRTQYF
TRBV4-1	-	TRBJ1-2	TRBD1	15	TGCGCCAGCAGCCCGGTAGGGGGACAGACCTATGGCTACACCTTC	CASSPVGGQTYGYTF
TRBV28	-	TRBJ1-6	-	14	TGTGCCAGCAGTGAGCGACAGTATAATTCACCCCTCCACTTT	CASSERQYNSPLHF
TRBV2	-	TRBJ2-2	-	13	TGTGCCAGCAGTGGGCGGATTGACTCGGAGCTGTTTTTT	CASSGRIDSELFF
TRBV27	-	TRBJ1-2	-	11	TGTGCCAGCACCGGGGGGTATGGCTACACCTTC	CASTGGYGYTF
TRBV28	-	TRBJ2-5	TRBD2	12	TGTGCCAGCAGCCAACTAGCGGAGACCCAGTACTTC	CASSQLAETQYF
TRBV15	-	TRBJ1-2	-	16	TGTGCCACCAGCAGAGATCAGGCTCGCACTAACTATGGCTACACCTTC	CATSRDQARTNYGYTF
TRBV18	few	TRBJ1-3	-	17	TGTGCCAGCTCACCCGGATTCCGGGACACTTCTGGAAACACCATATATTTT	CASSPGFRDTSGNTIYF
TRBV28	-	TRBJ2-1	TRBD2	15	TGTGCCAGCAGGCGACTAGCGGGATATCCAATGAAGCAGTTCTTC	CASRRLAGYPMKQFF
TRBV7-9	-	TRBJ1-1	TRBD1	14	TGTGCCAGCAGCTTGGTCACAGGGGACACTGAAGCTTTCTTT	CASSLVTGDTEAFF
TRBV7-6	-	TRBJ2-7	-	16	TGTGCCAGCAGCTTATTAGGAGGGCGTTCTCCGCGCGAGCAGTACTTC	CASSLLGGRSPREQYF
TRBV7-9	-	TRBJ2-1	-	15	TGTGCCAGCAGCCTCCGGACAATTACCTACAATGAGCAGTTCTTC	CASSLRTITYNEQFF
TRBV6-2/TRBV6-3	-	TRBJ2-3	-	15	TGTGCCAGCAGTTACGCGGCAGGGTGGTCAGATACGCAGTATTTT	CASSYAAGWSDTQYF
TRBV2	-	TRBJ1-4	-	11	TGTGCCAGCAGTGGCCAGGGAACCCTGTTTTTT	CASSGQGTLFF
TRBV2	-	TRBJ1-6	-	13	TGTGCCAGCCGAGACACCTTTAATTCACCCCTCCACTTT	CASRDTFNSPLHF
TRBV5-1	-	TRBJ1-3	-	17	TGCGCCAGCAGCCTGGGAGCTACGGACAGCTCTGGAAACACCATATATTTT	CASSLGATDSSGNTIYF
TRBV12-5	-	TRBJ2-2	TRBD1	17	TGTGCTAGTGGCCTATCCGGGACAGGCACTACACGGGGGGAGCTGTTTTTT	CASGLSGTGTTRGELFF
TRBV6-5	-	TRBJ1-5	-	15	TGTGCCAGCAGTTACTCGATACGGGGCAATCAGCCCCAGCATTTT	CASSYSIRGNQPQHF
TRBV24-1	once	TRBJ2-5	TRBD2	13	TGTGCCACCAGTCGAGCGGGAGTAGAGACCCAGTACTTC	CATSRAGVETQYF
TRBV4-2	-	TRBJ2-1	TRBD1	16	TGTGCCAGCAGCCAAGATTGGACAGGTTACTACAATGAGCAGTTCTTC	CASSQDWTGYYNEQFF
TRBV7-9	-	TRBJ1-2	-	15	TGTGCCAGCAGCCCGGCAGCAGGGCAATCCTATGGCTACACCTTC	CASSPAAGQSYGYTF
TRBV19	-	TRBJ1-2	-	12	TGTGCCAGTAGTCGCAGGAACTATGGCTACACCTTC	CASSRRNYGYTF
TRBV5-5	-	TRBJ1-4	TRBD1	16	TGTGCCAGCTCCCCACGACCGGGACAGACTAATGAAAAACTGTTTTTT	CASSPRPGQTNEKLFF
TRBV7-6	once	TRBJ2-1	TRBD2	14	TGTGCCAGCAGCAGAGGACTAGTGGAAATGGAGCAGTTCTTC	CASSRGLVEMEQFF
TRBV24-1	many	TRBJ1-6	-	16	TGTGCCACCAGTGATTTGCCGATCGGTCCAAATTCACCCCTCCACTTT	CATSDLPIGPNSPLHF
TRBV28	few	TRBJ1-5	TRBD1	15	TGTGCCAGCAACACACCGGGACAGGTCAATCAGCCCCAGCATTTT	CASNTPGQVNQPQHF
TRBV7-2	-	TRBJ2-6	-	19	TGTGCCAGCAGCTTAGCGAATGCTCCGGGTTACTCTGGGGCCAACGTCCTGACTTTC	CASSLANAPGYSGANVLTF